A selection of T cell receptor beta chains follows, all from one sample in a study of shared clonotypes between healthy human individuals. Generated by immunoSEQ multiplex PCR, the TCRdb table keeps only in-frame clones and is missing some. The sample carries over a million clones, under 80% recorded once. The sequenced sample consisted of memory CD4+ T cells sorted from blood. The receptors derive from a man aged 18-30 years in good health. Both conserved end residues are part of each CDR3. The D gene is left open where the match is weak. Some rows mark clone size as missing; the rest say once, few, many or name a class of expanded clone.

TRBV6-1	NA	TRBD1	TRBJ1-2	TGTGCCAGCAGCGTGGACAGGGAAACTAACTATGGCTACACCTTC	CASSVDRETNYGYTF
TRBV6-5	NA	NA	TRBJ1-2	TGTGCCAGCGGGCCTTTTGGGGGCAGGACCCACACCTTC	CASGPFGGRTHTF
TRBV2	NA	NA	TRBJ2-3	TGTGCCAGCAAGATGTCTATATTGACAGATACGCAGTATTTT	CASKMSILTDTQYF
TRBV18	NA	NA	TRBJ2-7	TGTGCCAGCTCGTACGACTCGACTTCCTACGAGCAGTACTTC	CASSYDSTSYEQYF
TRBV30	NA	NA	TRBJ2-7	TGTGCCTGGGGAGCCAGCTCCTACGAGCAGTACTTC	CAWGASSYEQYF
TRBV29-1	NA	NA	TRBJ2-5	TGCAGCGTTGGTGGGGGGGGCGTAGAGACCCAGTACTTC	CSVGGGGVETQYF
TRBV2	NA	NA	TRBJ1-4	TGTGCCAGCAGTGAATTCCAGATTTATGAAAAACTGTTTTTT	CASSEFQIYEKLFF
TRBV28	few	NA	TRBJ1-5	TGTGCCAGCAGTACCCCTTGGGGAGATAGCAATCAGCCCCAGCATTTT	CASSTPWGDSNQPQHF
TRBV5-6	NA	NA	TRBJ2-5	TGTGCCAGCTTCTCTCGGCTCCTAAAGTCCCAAGAGACCCAGTACTTC	CASFSRLLKSQETQYF
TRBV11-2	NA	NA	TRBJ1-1	TGTGCCAGCAGCAGGGACACGAAGAACACTGAAGCTTTCTTT	CASSRDTKNTEAFF
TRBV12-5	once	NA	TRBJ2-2	TGTGCTAGTGCCCAGGGGGGAACGAACACCGGGGAGCTGTTTTTT	CASAQGGTNTGELFF
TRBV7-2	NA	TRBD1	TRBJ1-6	TGTGCCAGCAGCTTTCGCGGGACAGAGAGCTCCTATAATTCACCCCTCCACTTT	CASSFRGTESSYNSPLHF
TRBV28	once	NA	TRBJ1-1	TGTGCCAGCAGTTTTGCAGGGAAATCGAGGAACACTGAAGCTTTCTTT	CASSFAGKSRNTEAFF
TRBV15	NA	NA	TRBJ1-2	TGTGCCACCAGCAGAGCTGGGGGGGCGCGTCTTTACGGCTATGGCTACACCTTC	CATSRAGGARLYGYGYTF
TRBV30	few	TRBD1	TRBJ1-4	TGTGCCTGGGACAGGGGGCAAGAAAAACTGTTTTTT	CAWDRGQEKLFF
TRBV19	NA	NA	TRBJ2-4	TGTGCCAGTAGTAGCCTGTTAGGCAAAAACATTCAGTACTTC	CASSSLLGKNIQYF
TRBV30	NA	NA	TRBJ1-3	TGTGCCTGGACGGGTGGAAACACCATATATTTT	CAWTGGNTIYF
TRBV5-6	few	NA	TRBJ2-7	TGTGCCAGCAGCTTGACCAGCTCCTACGAGCAGTACTTC	CASSLTSSYEQYF
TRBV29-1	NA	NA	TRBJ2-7	TGCAGCGTTGGGGGCCGCGCCTACGAGCAGTACTTC	CSVGGRAYEQYF
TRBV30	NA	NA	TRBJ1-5	TGTGCCTGGAGTGTAGGCAGGGGCAATCAGCCCCAGCATTTT	CAWSVGRGNQPQHF
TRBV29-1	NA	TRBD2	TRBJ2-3	TGCAGCGTTGTTGGCGGGGGATCCACAGATACGCAGTATTTT	CSVVGGGSTDTQYF
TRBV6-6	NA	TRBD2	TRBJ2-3	TGTGCCAGCAAGGCAGCGGGAGGTTACACAGATACGCAGTATTTT	CASKAAGGYTDTQYF
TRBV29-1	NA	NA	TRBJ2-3	TGCAGCGTTGAGACCAGCGCCTCAGATACGCAGTATTTT	CSVETSASDTQYF
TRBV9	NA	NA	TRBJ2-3	TGTGCCAGCAGCGTAAGATCGACCACAGATACGCAGTATTTT	CASSVRSTTDTQYF
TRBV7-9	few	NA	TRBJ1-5	TGTGCCAGCAGCTTAAACGCAGGTTCAGGCAATCAGCCCCAGCATTTT	CASSLNAGSGNQPQHF
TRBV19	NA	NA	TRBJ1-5	TGTGCAGGAGGCAGGGGCAAGAATCAGCCCCAGCATTTT	CAGGRGKNQPQHF
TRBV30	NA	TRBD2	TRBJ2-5	TGTGCCTGGACTAGCGGGGGCCAGACCCAGTACTTC	CAWTSGGQTQYF
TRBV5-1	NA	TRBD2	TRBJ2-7	TGCGCCAGCAGCGAGGTAGCGGGAGCCTACGAGCAGTACTTC	CASSEVAGAYEQYF
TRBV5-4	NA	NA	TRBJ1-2	TGTGCCAGCAGCTTCGCAGGGGCCTATGGCTACACCTTC	CASSFAGAYGYTF
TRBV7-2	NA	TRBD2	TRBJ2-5	TGTGCCAGCAGGCCTAGCGGAGTAGGGACCCAGTACTTC	CASRPSGVGTQYF
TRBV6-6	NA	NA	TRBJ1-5	TGTGCCAGCATCCCATGGGGATCTAGCAATCAGCCCCAGCATTTT	CASIPWGSSNQPQHF
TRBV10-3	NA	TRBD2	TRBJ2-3	TGTGCCATCAGTGAGAGGGCTGTTCCTGCGGGGGGGATTGATACGCAGTATTTT	CAISERAVPAGGIDTQYF
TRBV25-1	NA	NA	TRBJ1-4	TGTGCCAGCAGTGAATGGGGACAAGCAACTAATGAAAAACTGTTTTTT	CASSEWGQATNEKLFF
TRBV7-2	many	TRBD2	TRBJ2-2	TGTGCCAGCAGCTTAGGACTAGCGGGAGCGGGCGGGGAGCTGTTTTTT	CASSLGLAGAGGELFF
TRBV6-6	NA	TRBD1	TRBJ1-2	TGTGCCAGCAGAGGGGGCGCCGACTATGGCTACACCTTC	CASRGGADYGYTF
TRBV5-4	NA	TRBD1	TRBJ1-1	TGTGCCAGCAGCGTGGGACAGGGGAACACTGAAGCTTTCTTT	CASSVGQGNTEAFF
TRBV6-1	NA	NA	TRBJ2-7	TGTGCCAGCAGTGAAGGGGTATTCGAGCAGTACTTC	CASSEGVFEQYF
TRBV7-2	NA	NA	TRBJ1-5	TGTGCCAGCAGCTTTTCAGAGGACTTTCAGCCCCAGCATTTT	CASSFSEDFQPQHF
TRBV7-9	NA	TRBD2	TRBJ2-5	TGTGCCAGCAGCCGCGGGGGGGCCATTGAGACCCAGTACTTC	CASSRGGAIETQYF
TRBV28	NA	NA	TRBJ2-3	TGTGCCAGCACCGTGGGGGGTACGCAGTATTTT	CASTVGGTQYF
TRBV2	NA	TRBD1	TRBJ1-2	TGTGCCAGCAGTGCGACAGGGGGAGGGAACTATGGCTACACCTTC	CASSATGGGNYGYTF
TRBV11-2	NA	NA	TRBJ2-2	TGTGCCAGCAGCTTAGGGCAGGGCGGGGAGCTGTTTTTT	CASSLGQGGELFF
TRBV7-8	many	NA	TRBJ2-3	TGTGCCAGCAGCGCCCGGACAGACACAGATACGCAGTATTTT	CASSARTDTDTQYF
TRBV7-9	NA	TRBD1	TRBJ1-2	TGTGCCAGCAGCCAACAGGGGTGGTATGGCTACACCTTC	CASSQQGWYGYTF
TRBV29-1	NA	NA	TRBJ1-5	TGCAGCGTTGAAGCAGTAACCCGGGTCAACTATCAGCCCCAGCATTTT	CSVEAVTRVNYQPQHF
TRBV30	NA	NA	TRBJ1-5	TGTGCCTGGAGTGCAAGGACTGATAGCAATCAGCCCCAGCATTTT	CAWSARTDSNQPQHF
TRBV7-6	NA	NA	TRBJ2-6	TGTGCCAGCAGCCGCCCTCTTACCCCCAGCTCTGGGGCCAACGTCCTGACTTTC	CASSRPLTPSSGANVLTF
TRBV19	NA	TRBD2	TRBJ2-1	TGTGCCAGTAAGACGGGGGTAGCGGGTTACAATGAGCAGTTCTTC	CASKTGVAGYNEQFF
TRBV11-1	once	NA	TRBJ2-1	TGTGCCAGCAGCTTAGGTTGGGACAACTACAATGAGCAGTTCTTC	CASSLGWDNYNEQFF
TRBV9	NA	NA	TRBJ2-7	TGTGCCAGCAGCCCCGGGGGACAGTCCTACGAGCAGTACTTC	CASSPGGQSYEQYF
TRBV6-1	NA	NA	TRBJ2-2	TGTGCCAGCAGTCAGACCGGGGAGCTGTTTTTT	CASSQTGELFF
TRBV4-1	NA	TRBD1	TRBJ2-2	TGCGCCAGCAGCGAACGTGACAGGGGGTACACCGGGGAGCTGTTTTTT	CASSERDRGYTGELFF
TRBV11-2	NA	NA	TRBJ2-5	TGTGCCAGCAGCTTAGATTGGGGGCCTCAAGAGACCCAGTACTTC	CASSLDWGPQETQYF
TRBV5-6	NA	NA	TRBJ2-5	TGTGCCAGCAGCTTGGTTAGTCAGCCGGAGACCCAGTACTTC	CASSLVSQPETQYF
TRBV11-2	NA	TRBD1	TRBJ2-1	TGTGCCAGCAGCCCCGGACAGGGCACCTACAATGAGCAGTTCTTC	CASSPGQGTYNEQFF
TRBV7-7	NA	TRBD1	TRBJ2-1	TGTGCTAGCAGCCCGACAGGGGTTGAGCAGTTCTTC	CASSPTGVEQFF
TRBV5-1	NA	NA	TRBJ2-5	TGCGCCAGCAGCCCCGGGTACCTACAGCGAGAGACCCAGTACTTC	CASSPGYLQRETQYF
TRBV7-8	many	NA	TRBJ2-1	TGTGCCAGCAGCTTAGCAGGGACGACGGCCTACAATGAGCAGTTCTTC	CASSLAGTTAYNEQFF
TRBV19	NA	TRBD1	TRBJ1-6	TGTGCCAGTAGTGGACAGGGGGCTCCCTCACCCCTCCACTTT	CASSGQGAPSPLHF